The 19 T cell receptor beta chains in this list originate from one sample, sequenced in a study of graft-versus-host responses after intestinal transplantation. Libraries were prepared by immunoSEQ multiplex PCR; TCRdb keeps only in-frame clonotypes and omits some of them. The sample has tens of thousands of clones; 85% to 95% are singletons. Their cognate antigens are unknown. This material consisted of unstimulated CD8+ T cells sorted from spleen or lymph node cells, taken before transplant. Receptor source: a human donor who was the organ donor for an intestinal transplant.

This clone was observed a few times. The genes are TRBV5-4 and TRBJ2-1; 14 bases match TRBD2. With V trimmed by 4 bases and J by 6 bases, 12 bases remained unmatched. The CDR3 length is 18 residues. CDR1 is SGHNT, CDR2 YYREEE, per germline (reference sequence). The CDR3 sequence is CASSPLTGTSGSGNEQFF. DNA of the CDR3: TGTGCCAGCAGCCCGCTAACCGGGACTAGCGGGAGTGGCAATGAGCAGTTCTTC.

This clone was seen a handful of times. The chain links TRBV6-6 to TRBJ2-2, with D hard to call. Per germline, CDR1 MNHNY and CDR2 SVGAGI (reference sequence). The length of the CDR3 is 12 residues. Trimming stripped 2 bases from V and 2 bases from J, with 0 bases between. DNA of the CDR3: TGTGCCAGCAGTTACAACACCGGGGAGCTGTTTTTT. This encodes CASSYNTGELFF.

This rearrangement joins TRBV5-6 to TRBJ2-5, with a tentative D call TRBD1 (6 bases). The J call is uncertain, as TRBJ2-7 better fits the DNA end. Germline V gene sequence: CDR1 SGHDT, CDR2 YYEEEE. The CDR3 is 14 amino acids. In DNA, the CDR3 is TGTGCCAGCAGCTACGACAGGATCTACTACGAGCAGTACTTC. This gives the protein CASSYDRIYYEQYF.

V gene TRBV27 combines with J gene TRBJ2-7; 9 bases align to TRBD2. This CDR3 spans 16 amino acids. Germline V gene data show CDR1 as MNHEY and CDR2 as SMNVEV (reference sequence). V gave up 2 bases and J gave up 6 bases; unmatched junction bases: 11. CDR3 bases: TGTGCCAGCAGTTTAGAGGGCGGGAGGGCCTTCGGCGAGCAGTACTTC. It specifies CASSLEGGRAFGEQYF.

The CDR3 nucleotides are TGTGCCAGCAGTTTATCGGTAGGGGGAGGCGAGCAGTACTTC. Its protein product is CASSLSVGGGEQYF. The chain combines TRBV27 with TRBJ2-7; D is tentatively TRBD1 or TRBD2 (6 bases each). The ends were cut back, 0 bases at V and 6 bases at J, with 12 bases in the middle. CDR3 length equals 14 residues. CDR1 and CDR2 from the germline V gene are MNHEY and SMNVEV (reference sequence).

J is TRBJ2-5 and V is TRBV4-1; TRBD2 aligns across 8 bases. The trim removed 2 bases at V and 3 bases at J, leaving 5 bases unmatched. This CDR3 spans 15 amino acids. The V gene's germline CDR1 is MGHRA and CDR2 YSYEKL. Written as DNA, the CDR3 is TGCGCCAGCAGCCAAACAGCGGGAGCTGAAGAGACCCAGTACTTC. It encodes CASSQTAGAEETQYF.

The chain employs TRBV28 and TRBJ2-5; 7 nucleotides align to TRBD2. The CDR3 is 16 amino acids. The junction had 20 bases not matched to a gene; V was cut back by 5 bases and J by 11 bases. The V gene's germline CDR1 is MDHEN and CDR2 SYDVKM. The CDR3 is CASSHTGRGQSLGQYF. DNA for the CDR3: TGTGCCAGCAGTCATACGGGGAGGGGCCAATCGTTAGGGCAGTACTTC.

The rearrangement links TRBV2 to TRBJ2-2; 9 bases map to TRBD2. Germline lookup yields CDR1 SNHLY and CDR2 FYNNEI. CDR3 size: 17 residues. Germline trimming cut 1 base from V and 7 bases from J; bases unmatched to any gene: 10. CDR3 amino acids: CASSEEDAGGPNGELFF. CDR3 in DNA: TGTGCCAGCAGTGAAGAGGATGCGGGAGGGCCTAACGGGGAGCTGTTTTTT.

The CDR3 nucleotides are TGTGCCAGCAGCTTGCCCCGGGCGGGAGTTAATGAGCAGTTCTTC. Translated, it gives CASSLPRAGVNEQFF. The chain combines TRBV7-3 with TRBJ2-1; 7 nucleotides match TRBD2. Germline V CDR1 and CDR2: SGHTA, FQGTGA. The CDR3 covers 15 residues. Trimming took 3 bases from V and 7 from J; bases not matched to a gene: 9.

This clone appeared a single time. The V gene is TRBV7-6, the J gene TRBJ2-1; 7 positions agree with TRBD2. The germline gives CDR1 SGHVS, CDR2 FNYEAQ. The CDR3 consists of 16 residues. Trimming took 0 bases from V and 4 from J; bases not matched to a gene: 6. CDR3 in DNA: TGTGCCAGCAGCTTAGCCGGCGGGGAGGGATACAATGAGCAGTTCTTC. Its translation: CASSLAGGEGYNEQFF. The full variable domain, with the rest looked up from reference TRBV7-6 and TRBJ2-1, is GAGVSQSPRYKVTKRGQDVALRCDPISGHVSLYWYRQALGQGPEFLTYFNYEAQQDKSGLPNDRFSAERPEGSISTLTIQRTEQRDSAMYRCASSLAGGEGYNEQFFGPGTRLTVL.

By sample share, this clone is large (0.1 to 1%). This CDR3 is also generated by other DNA sequences in the sample. The chain combines TRBV28 with TRBJ2-7; D might be TRBD2 (7 bases). Germline CDR1 and CDR2: MDHEN and SYDVKM. The CDR3 is made up of 14 amino acids. Trimming left V 3 bases short and J 6 bases short, with 15 bases between. The DNA for the CDR3 is TGTGCCAGCAGTTTGTCCCAGGGGAGGGGCGAGCAGTACTTC. Its translation: CASSLSQGRGEQYF.

In this sample, this clone turned up once. This chain joins TRBV4-1 and TRBJ2-2; D is uncertain. Trimming took 1 base from V and 6 from J, leaving 9 bases between them. CDR1 and CDR2 (germline): MGHRA, YSYEKL. This CDR3 is built from 14 residues. This CDR3 is CASSQVPLPGELFF. Here the CDR3 DNA reads TGCGCCAGCAGCCAAGTTCCCCTCCCCGGGGAGCTGTTTTTT.

The chain combines TRBV7-2 with TRBJ2-3; D remains ambiguous. Between the trimmed V and J ends, which lost 2 bases and 2 bases, there was a span of 17 bases. The V gene's germline CDR1 is SGHTA and CDR2 FQGNSA. This CDR3 has 17 amino acids. CDR3 residues: CASSLQDETPLTDTQYF. The DNA of the CDR3 is TGTGCCAGCAGCTTACAAGACGAGACACCCCTCACAGATACGCAGTATTTT.

The CDR3 sequence is CASSVAGTGTEKLFF. The CDR3 DNA reads TGTGCCAGCAGCGTAGCAGGGACAGGGACTGAAAAACTGTTTTTT. V usage is TRBV9 and J usage is TRBJ1-4; 9 bases match TRBD1. This CDR3 region has 15 residues. J lost 7 bases, V lost 0 bases, and 4 bases had no gene match. CDR1 is SGDLS, CDR2 YYNGEE, per germline.

The rearrangement uses TRBV10-3 and TRBJ1-4; a possible D gene is TRBD1 (6 bases). The CDR3 covers 17 residues. From germline, CDR1 is ENHRY and CDR2 SYGVKD. Trimming left V 0 bases short and J 4 bases short, with 15 bases between. The CDR3 DNA reads as TGTGCCATCAGTGAGTCGTTTTTCCCAGGGGTTAATGAAAAACTGTTTTTT. Its translation: CAISESFFPGVNEKLFF.

This chain uses TRBV5-4 with TRBJ2-1; D is possibly TRBD2 (6 bases). V lost 2 bases, J lost 5 bases, and 8 bases lay in between. Germline V gene lookup returns CDR1 SGHNT and CDR2 YYREEE (reference sequence). CDR3 length equals 13 residues. The CDR3 sequence is CASSLGLNNEQFF. The CDR3 coding sequence is TGTGCCAGCAGCTTAGGACTAAACAATGAGCAGTTCTTC. Filled out from reference TRBV5-4 and TRBJ2-1, the complete variable domain reads ETGVTQSPTHLIKTRGQQVTLRCSSQSGHNTVSWYQQALGQGPQFIFQYYREEENGRGNFPPRFSGLQFPNYSSELNVNALELDDSALYLCASSLGLNNEQFFGPGTRLTVL.

The rearrangement joins TRBV4-1 to TRBJ2-7, with TRBD1 as a possible D gene (6 bases). The V gene's germline CDR1 is MGHRA and CDR2 YSYEKL. The CDR3 consists of 14 residues. V lost 3 bases and J 2 bases, leaving 11 bases between the germline ends. The CDR3 spells CASSHPGDAYEQYF. CDR3 DNA: TGCGCCAGCAGCCACCCAGGGGATGCCTACGAGCAGTACTTC.

The chain couples TRBV28 to TRBJ2-7; TRBD2 matches 14 bases. The germline gives CDR1 MDHEN, CDR2 SYDVKM. CDR3 length equals 18 residues. J gave up 3 bases and V 2 bases, and 9 bases lay outside the gene matches. The CDR3 sequence is CASSLRLGLAGELYEQYF. CDR3 nucleotide sequence: TGTGCCAGCAGTTTACGATTGGGACTAGCGGGAGAGCTCTACGAGCAGTACTTC.

CDR3 sequence reads: CASSSGQFLKGSEAFF. The CDR3 DNA is TGTGCCAGTAGTTCCGGACAGTTCCTCAAGGGGTCTGAAGCTTTCTTT. V and J are TRBV19 and TRBJ1-1, with D tentatively TRBD1 (6 bases). Germline V gene sequence: CDR1 LNHDA, CDR2 SQIVND (reference sequence). V lost 5 bases and J 6 bases, leaving 22 bases between the germline ends. The CDR3 totals 16 residues.